These 9 T cell receptor beta chains came from one sample sequenced in a study of T cells expressing NK-cell markers. From the 5' RACE reads, TCRdb lists one entry per CDR3 protein and no DNA. In all, the sample yields under 35,000 distinct CDR3 sequences. The specimen was blood T cells: a sorted CD56 or NKG2C T cell subset, CD4+ or CD8+ T cells, or bulk PBMC T cells (not recorded which). The receptors derive from a woman between 18 and 75 years old in good health.

The gene calls are TRBV28 and TRBJ2-3; TCRdb selects TRBD1, and the lack of DNA leaves this call unchecked. The CDR3 totals 16 residues. Germline CDR1 reads MDHEN; CDR2 reads SYDVKM. CDR3 protein: CASSFRDRAFTDTQYF.

This chain uses TRBV5-5 with TRBJ2-1; no DNA is available, so the TRBD1 call from TCRdb remains unchecked. The CDR3 has 15 amino acids. Looked up from germline, CDR1 is SGHKS and CDR2 is YYEKEE (reference sequence). CDR3 residues: CASSPGQVSADEQFF.

This chain's CDR3 is CASSDEGGLPHEQFF. J is TRBJ2-1 and V is TRBV11-3; TCRdb's D call of TRBD2 is untestable without DNA. Germline V CDR1 and CDR2: SGHNT, YENEEA. The CDR3 totals 15 residues. The whole variable domain, filled in from reference TRBV11-3 and TRBJ2-1, reads EAGVVQSPRYKIIEKKQPVAFWCNPISGHNTLYWYLQNLGQGPELLIRYENEEAVDDSQLPKDRFSAERLKGVDSTLKIQPAELGDSAVYLCASSDEGGLPHEQFFGPGTRLTVL.

The chain's CDR3 is CASSLGPQETQYF. J is TRBJ2-5 and V is TRBV6-4. The germline V gene has CDR1 MRHNA and CDR2 SNTAGT. The CDR3 is made up of 13 amino acids.

This chain uses TRBV6-2 or TRBV6-3 with TRBJ2-5; there is no DNA to check the TCRdb D call of TRBD1. Per the germline V gene, CDR1 is MNHEY and CDR2 is SVGEGT. CDR3 size: 14 residues. CDR3: CASSYSGGRETQYF.

This chain joins TRBV5-8 and TRBJ2-1; TCRdb outputs TRBD1, but without DNA this stays unchecked. The germline gives CDR1 SGHTS, CDR2 YDEGEE. The CDR3 totals 16 residues. The CDR3 is CASSSETGEGGNEQFF.

V gene TRBV7-8 combines with J gene TRBJ2-2; TCRdb's D call, TRBD2, is unchecked because there is no DNA. Germline V gene lookup returns CDR1 SGHVS and CDR2 FQNEAQ. CDR3 length equals 18 residues. The CDR3 protein is CASSSRPASGGLTGELFF.

V gene TRBV20-1 combines with J gene TRBJ2-2; TCRdb selects TRBD1, and the lack of DNA leaves this call unchecked. The germline gives CDR1 DFQATT, CDR2 SNEGSKA (reference sequence). The CDR3 consists of 13 residues. CDR3 loop: CSGRDRETGELFF.

J is TRBJ2-7 and V is TRBV27; the D gene TCRdb calls, TRBD2, cannot be checked with no DNA. The CDR3 runs to 14 residues. Germline CDR1 MNHEY, CDR2 SMNVEV (reference sequence). This CDR3 is CASSPSGLGYEQYF.